This T cell receptor (beta chain) emerged from a study of blood T cell repertoires in COVID-19. Germline assignment: CDR1 PRHDT and CDR2 FYEKMQ (reference sequence). The CDR3 runs 17 residues. Germline trimming cut 4 bases from V and 1 base from J; bases unmatched to any gene: 8. Here immunoSEQ multiplex PCR was the method, and the copy in TCRdb shows in-frame clones only, minus some. This sample has a few hundred thousand clones, with approximately 83% found just once. Across about two dozen US areas, participants ranged in age from 18 to 89 years. The source material was PBMCs or T cells enriched from blood (not recorded which). The chain combines TRBV13 with TRBJ2-7, with 12 bases identical to TRBD2. The sequence derives from a woman aged 40-49 years with acute COVID-19. As DNA, the CDR3 is TGTGCCAGCAGCTCCCCGACTAGCGGGAGACCTTCCTACGAGCAGTACTTC. As protein: CASSSPTSGRPSYEQYF.